These T cell receptor beta chains were read from a single sample in a study of shared clonotypes between healthy human individuals. The table came from immunoSEQ multiplex PCR; TCRdb's copy has only in-frame clones and leaves some out. The sample holds more than 2,000,000 clones, 90% to 95% seen once. Sequencing was performed on naive CD4+ T cells from PBMCs. These receptors came from a young man in good health. Some clones in this sample may be carry-over from other donors' samples. CDR3s include the opening cysteine and the closing phenylalanine or tryptophan. D genes are given only for firm matches. Size values are once, few and many counts, or a class for expanded clones, and some rows have none.

abundance,d_gene,j_gene,v_gene,CDR3nt,CDR3aa
.,.,TRBJ2-3,TRBV5-1,TGCGCCAGCAGCCTGGAAGGTTCAGATACGCAGTATTTT,CASSLEGSDTQYF
.,.,TRBJ1-1,TRBV19,TGTGCCAGTCTAATGCGGCCAGGCTCGAACACTGAAGCTTTCTTT,CASLMRPGSNTEAFF
.,TRBD1,TRBJ1-1,TRBV9,TGTGCCAGCAGCGTAGAAGACAGGGTGAACACTGAAGCTTTCTTT,CASSVEDRVNTEAFF
.,.,TRBJ1-1,TRBV15,TGTGCCACCAGCAGAGAAACGTTAGGAGCTTTCTTT,CATSRETLGAFF
.,.,TRBJ2-1,TRBV7-3,TGTGCCAGCAGCTTACGGGCTTTGGGGGATGAGCAGTTCTTC,CASSLRALGDEQFF
.,.,TRBJ1-1,TRBV6-6,TGTGCCAGCAGCGAAATCACAGGGAGGTTTACTGAAGCTTTCTTT,CASSEITGRFTEAFF
.,TRBD2,TRBJ2-3,TRBV19,TGTGCCAGTAGTTTGCTAGCGGGGTCAGATACGCAGTATTTT,CASSLLAGSDTQYF
.,.,TRBJ2-5,TRBV19,TGTGCCAGTAGTATCGGCCAGGGGCGAGTGGAGACCCAGTACTTC,CASSIGQGRVETQYF
.,.,TRBJ1-3,TRBV28,TGTGCCAGCAGCGGTGGAGGCGCACGAACTGGAAACACCATATATTTT,CASSGGGARTGNTIYF
.,TRBD1,TRBJ2-6,TRBV7-3,TGTGCCAGCAGCTCCCCCCCGGGACAGGCAAGCTCTGGGGCCAACGTCCTGACTTTC,CASSSPPGQASSGANVLTF
.,.,TRBJ1-3,TRBV5-1,TGCGCCAGCAGCCGGGAACGGGGCACCTCTGGAAACACCATATATTTT,CASSRERGTSGNTIYF
.,TRBD2,TRBJ2-1,TRBV11-2,TGTGCCAGCAGCCGACCGGGACTAGCGGGATTATGGGACAATGAGCAGTTCTTC,CASSRPGLAGLWDNEQFF
once,TRBD2,TRBJ2-7,TRBV27,TGTGCCAGCAGCAGGCCCCCCTCGGGTAGCGGGTACCCCTACGAGCAGTACTTC,CASSRPPSGSGYPYEQYF
.,TRBD2,TRBJ2-7,TRBV28,TGTGCCAGCAGTTTAATGTCTAGCGGTTCCTACGAGCAGTACTTC,CASSLMSSGSYEQYF
.,TRBD1,TRBJ2-7,TRBV28,TGTGCCAGCAGTATCTGGACAGGGCCTTACGAGCAGTACTTC,CASSIWTGPYEQYF
.,.,TRBJ2-1,TRBV6-5,TGTGCCAGCAGTGCGTACAATGAGCAGTTCTTC,CASSAYNEQFF
.,.,TRBJ2-7,TRBV9,TGTGCCAGCAGCCGAGGAGGACTGCCGAGAGGTGAGCAGTACTTC,CASSRGGLPRGEQYF
.,.,TRBJ2-7,TRBV5-6,TGTGCCAGCAGCTTGTTGGGGGCATACGAGCAGTACTTC,CASSLLGAYEQYF
.,.,TRBJ1-5,TRBV6-1,TGTGCCAGCAGTTCCGGGACGGGGAATCAGCCCCAGCATTTT,CASSSGTGNQPQHF
.,.,TRBJ1-2,TRBV13,TGTGCCAGCAGCGGGCCCTTGGGCGGCCGTACCAATGGCTACACCTTC,CASSGPLGGRTNGYTF
.,TRBD2,TRBJ2-7,TRBV28,TGTGCCAGCAGTAACCTCCCGGGACTAGCGGCCTACGAGCAGTACTTC,CASSNLPGLAAYEQYF
.,.,TRBJ2-2,TRBV7-3,TGTGCCAGCAGCTTAAATAGGGGCACCGGGGAGCTGTTTTTT,CASSLNRGTGELFF
.,TRBD2,TRBJ2-1,TRBV6-1,TGTGCCAGCAGTGATAGCGGGAGGGCCTACAATGAGCAGTTCTTC,CASSDSGRAYNEQFF
.,TRBD1,TRBJ1-2,TRBV19,TGTGCCAGTGTCCGGACAGGTTCCTATGGCTACACCTTC,CASVRTGSYGYTF
.,.,TRBJ1-2,TRBV12-2,TGTGCAAGTCGCTTAGCGCGGGGTCACGAAGATGGCTACACCTTC,CASRLARGHEDGYTF
.,.,TRBJ1-2,TRBV6-5,TGTGCCAGCAGCCGATCAGGAATCTATGGCTACACCTTC,CASSRSGIYGYTF
.,.,TRBJ2-3,TRBV9,TGTGCCAGCAGCGTAGCTTCTCGGGATACGCAGTATTTT,CASSVASRDTQYF
.,TRBD1,TRBJ1-5,TRBV2,TGTGCCAGCAGTAAGGACAGGGGGAATCAGCCCCAGCATTTT,CASSKDRGNQPQHF
.,.,TRBJ2-1,TRBV5-1,TGCGCCAGCAGCCCGGGACCTCACAATGAGCAGTTCTTC,CASSPGPHNEQFF
.,TRBD2,TRBJ2-1,TRBV5-1,TGCGCCAGCAATTCGGCGGGAGGGAGCTCCTACAATGAGCAGTTCTTC,CASNSAGGSSYNEQFF
.,.,TRBJ2-1,TRBV5-4,TGTGCCAGCAGCTTGGATGCGTCTTACAATGAGCAGTTCTTC,CASSLDASYNEQFF
.,TRBD1,TRBJ2-7,TRBV18,TGTGCCAGCTCACTGGACAGGGTGATTTATTACGAGCAGTACTTC,CASSLDRVIYYEQYF
.,.,TRBJ1-1,TRBV18,TGTGCCAGCTCACCTAACAGGGATAACACTGAAGCTTTCTTT,CASSPNRDNTEAFF
once,TRBD1,TRBJ2-2,TRBV19,TGTGCCAGTAGTTATCCCCCGTGGGGGACAGGGCCGCCCCCTACGAACACCGGGGAGCTGTTTTTT,CASSYPPWGTGPPPTNTGELFF
.,.,TRBJ1-3,TRBV19,TGTGCCAGTAGTGACGGAACGAACTCTGGAAACACCATATATTTT,CASSDGTNSGNTIYF
.,.,TRBJ1-1,TRBV6-6,TGTGCCAGCAGTTACTCGAGGGAATTCATGAACACTGAAGCTTTCTTT,CASSYSREFMNTEAFF